A single sample gave rise to the 22 T cell receptor beta chains below, sequenced in a study of cytomegalovirus exposure and HLA in healthy donors. Vbeta (60) and Jbeta (13) primers were used in the PCR. Generated by immunoSEQ multiplex PCR, the TCRdb table keeps only in-frame clones and is missing some. Of about 120,000 clones in the sample, under 85% were seen once. The sequenced material came from PBMCs. These receptors all stem from a woman aged 18-30 years in good health and CMV-seronegative.

This clone showed up just a few times. This rearrangement joins TRBV6-1 to TRBJ1-2; TRBD1 is a possible D gene (6 bases). This CDR3 is 18 amino acids long. The V and J ends lost 1 base and 1 base respectively, with 19 bases between them. Looked up from germline, CDR1 is MNHNS and CDR2 is SASEGT. The DNA for the CDR3 is TGTGCCAGCAGTGAAGAATTCGTCAGGGGCGACCTTAACTATGGCTACACCTTC. Encoded protein: CASSEEFVRGDLNYGYTF.

The rearrangement joins TRBV5-1 to TRBJ2-7; maybe TRBD1 (5 bases). V was trimmed by 0 bases and J by 4 bases, leaving 11 bases between them. The length of the CDR3 is 14 residues. CDR1 SGHRS and CDR2 YFSETQ come from the germline V gene. Here the CDR3 reads CASSLVVRAYEQYF. In DNA, the CDR3 is TGCGCCAGCAGCTTGGTCGTCAGGGCGTACGAGCAGTACTTC. Together with reference TRBV5-1 and TRBJ2-7, the CDR3 gives the full variable domain: KAGVTQTPRYLIKTRGQQVTLSCSPISGHRSVSWYQQTPGQGLQFLFEYFSETQRNKGNFPGRFSGRQFSNSRSEMNVSTLELGDSALYLCASSLVVRAYEQYFGPGTRLTVT.

This chain links TRBV30 with TRBJ1-2, with D perhaps matching TRBD1 (5 bases). Germline V gene lookup returns CDR1 GTSNPN and CDR2 SVGIG (reference sequence). The CDR3 runs 13 residues. Between the trimmed V and J ends, which lost 0 bases and 3 bases, there was a span of 8 bases. Written as DNA, the CDR3 is TGTGCCTGGAGTGTAGGGGCGCACTATGGCTACACCTTC. This gives the protein CAWSVGAHYGYTF.

The chain uses TRBV2 and TRBJ1-5; D is possibly TRBD1 (6 bases). The V end lost 0 bases, the J end lost 11 bases, and 14 bases lay between the germline ends. Per germline, CDR1 SNHLY and CDR2 FYNNEI. The CDR3 runs to 14 residues. CDR3 sequence: CASSEAFLGASQHF. In DNA form, the CDR3 reads TGTGCCAGCAGTGAAGCCTTTTTGGGGGCGTCCCAGCATTTT.

This clone was counted a single time. V usage is TRBV9 and J usage is TRBJ1-6, with 9 bases lining up with TRBD1. The germline V gene encodes CDR1 SGDLS and CDR2 YYNGEE. This CDR3 spans 14 amino acids. The V and J ends lost 3 bases and 10 bases, in that order; junction bases with no gene match: 5. For the CDR3, the DNA is TGTGCCAGCAGCGAAACAGGGGGCTACTCACCCCTCCACTTT. Translated: CASSETGGYSPLHF.

This clone was recorded a few times. The chain couples TRBV6-1 to TRBJ1-4; maybe TRBD1 (5 bases). Deletions cut 7 bases from V and 10 bases from J, with 13 bases between. This CDR3 is 12 amino acids long. CDR1 MNHNS and CDR2 SASEGT come from the germline V gene. The CDR3 loop reads CASTTGVGKLFF. The CDR3 DNA reads TGTGCCAGCACCACAGGAGTAGGAAAACTGTTTTTT.

The chain is built from TRBV10-3 and TRBJ1-3; 10 bases fit TRBD1. This CDR3 contains 17 residues. V gave up 0 bases and J gave up 2 bases; unmatched junction bases: 4. Germline CDR1 reads ENHRY; CDR2 reads SYGVKD. Here the CDR3 reads CAISESPGQGTGNTIYF. For the CDR3, the DNA is TGTGCCATCAGTGAGTCGCCGGGACAGGGGACTGGAAACACCATATATTTT.

This chain links TRBV6-6 with TRBJ1-2, with D uncertain. The CDR3 runs 15 residues. Trimming stripped 7 bases from V and 0 bases from J, with 15 bases between. CDR1 and CDR2 from the germline V gene are MNHNY and SVGAGI (reference sequence). The CDR3 coding sequence is TGTGCCAGCATTAGTCAAAGAGACTCTAACTATGGCTACACCTTC. It translates to CASISQRDSNYGYTF.

This chain links TRBV7-2 with TRBJ1-5, with D perhaps matching TRBD1 (6 bases). The V end was cut by 2 bases, the J end by 7 bases, with 9 bases between. The CDR3 length is 13 residues. The germline V gene has CDR1 SGHTA and CDR2 FQGNSA. Here the CDR3 reads CASSLHREQPQHF. The CDR3 DNA sequence: TGTGCCAGCAGCTTACACAGGGAGCAGCCCCAGCATTTT. Supplemented by reference TRBV7-2 and TRBJ1-5, the full variable domain reads GAGVSQSPSNKVTEKGKDVELRCDPISGHTALYWYRQSLGQGLEFLIYFQGNSAPDKSGLPSDRFSAERTGGSVSTLTIQRTQQEDSAVYLCASSLHREQPQHFGDGTRLSIL.

The rearrangement joins TRBV10-1 to TRBJ1-5; the match to TRBD1 covers 7 bases. Germline-derived CDR1 and CDR2 are WNHNN and SYGVQD (reference sequence). The CDR3 totals 17 residues. The ends lost 8 bases at V and 0 bases at J; junction bases unmatched: 13. CDR3 sequence: CASPGQRKRYSNQPQHF. The CDR3 DNA is TGCGCCAGCCCGGGACAGCGGAAGAGATATAGCAATCAGCCCCAGCATTTT.

The chain has TRBV28 and TRBJ2-5; D may be TRBD1 (6 bases). Trimming pared 5 bases from V and 4 bases from J, leaving 11 bases between. This CDR3 comprises 13 residues. Germline CDR1 is MDHEN and CDR2 is SYDVKM. CDR3 region: CASSQGQSETQYF. The CDR3 coding sequence is TGTGCCAGCAGTCAAGGACAGTCAGAGACCCAGTACTTC.

The rearrangement joins TRBV5-1 to TRBJ1-1; 8 positions agree with TRBD1. The CDR3 has 14 residues. Germline-derived CDR1 and CDR2 are SGHRS and YFSETQ. V lost 4 bases and J lost 5; bases outside the gene matches: 7. Here the CDR3 reads CASSPGQGRTEAFF. Written as DNA, the CDR3 is TGCGCCAGCAGCCCTGGACAGGGACGGACTGAAGCTTTCTTT.

J is TRBJ2-1 and V is TRBV6-1; D gene ambiguous. In germline, CDR1 is MNHNS, CDR2 SASEGT. V gave up 10 bases and J gave up 9 bases, with 13 bases separating them. The CDR3 is made up of 11 amino acids. As DNA, the CDR3 is TGTGCCACCTACTTTAGCAGTGAGCAGTTCTTC. This sequence encodes CATYFSSEQFF.

This chain uses TRBV19 with TRBJ2-1; D is perhaps TRBD2 (6 bases). This CDR3 is built from 13 residues. The V gene's germline CDR1 is LNHDA and CDR2 SQIVND (reference sequence). Trimming pared 6 bases from V and 9 bases from J, leaving 15 bases between. The CDR3 nucleotides are TGTGCCAGTAGCCCTACTAGCTGGGGTGAGCAGTTCTTC. This translates into CASSPTSWGEQFF. Full variable domain (remainder filled in from reference TRBV19 and TRBJ2-1): DGGITQSPKYLFRKEGQNVTLSCEQNLNHDAMYWYRQDPGQGLRLIYYSQIVNDFQKGDIAEGYSVSREKKESFPLTVTSAQKNPTAFYLCASSPTSWGEQFFGPGTRLTVL.

The chain joins TRBV6-6 to TRBJ2-3; 7 bases map to TRBD2. The CDR3 covers 16 residues. Germline lookup yields CDR1 MNHNY and CDR2 SVGAGI (reference sequence). V gave up 2 bases and J gave up 1 base; unmatched junction bases: 6. CDR3 bases: TGTGCCAGCAGTTACCTCTTGGCGGGAGGCACAGATACGCAGTATTTT. Its translation is CASSYLLAGGTDTQYF.

This clone was detected a few times. One end of the junction varies from germline; a read error may be responsible. The rearrangement joins TRBV29-1 to TRBJ1-2; D is uncertain. The CDR3 length is 16 residues. Germline V CDR1 and CDR2: SQVTM, ANQGSEA. CDR3 bases: TGCAGCGTCGAAGGAGGACTGAGCATTGCTAACTATGGCTACACCTTC. Its protein product is CSVEGGLSIANYGYTF. The whole variable domain, remainder taken from reference TRBV29-1 and TRBJ1-2, is SAVISQKPSRDICQRGTSLTIQCQVDSQVTMMFWYRQQPGQSLTLIATANQGSEATYESGFVIDKFPISRPNLTFSTLTVSNMSPEDSSIYLCSVEGGLSIANYGYTFGSGTRLTVV.

The chain combines TRBV27 with TRBJ2-7; TRBD1 agrees at 8 bases. V dropped 6 bases and J dropped 0; count of bases not matched to a gene: 4. CDR3 length: 14 residues. Germline V gene sequence: CDR1 MNHEY, CDR2 SMNVEV (reference sequence). CDR3 bases: TGTGCCAGCAGCTTCACAGGGGGCTCCTACGAGCAGTACTTC. The encoded protein is CASSFTGGSYEQYF.

This chain uses TRBV28 with TRBJ1-1; 7 bases are a match to TRBD1. Germline lookup yields CDR1 MDHEN and CDR2 SYDVKM. V trimming: 5 bases; J trimming: 6 bases; junction bases outside the gene matches: 6. This CDR3 spans 13 amino acids. In DNA, the CDR3 is TGTGCCAGCAGTCAGACAGGGCTTTCTGAAGCTTTCTTT. It yields the protein CASSQTGLSEAFF.

The chain links TRBV19 to TRBJ2-5; D perhaps matches TRBD1 (6 bases). Trimming pared 5 bases from V and 2 bases from J, leaving 9 bases between. The CDR3 totals 13 residues. CDR1 is LNHDA, CDR2 SQIVND, per germline (reference sequence). In DNA, the CDR3 is TGTGCCAGTAGTGGGACAATACAAGAGACCCAGTACTTC. Translating it yields CASSGTIQETQYF.

The chain carries TRBV6-1 and TRBJ2-1; 9 bases are a match to TRBD1. The germline V gene has CDR1 MNHNS and CDR2 SASEGT. V lost 5 bases, J lost 7 bases, and 3 bases stayed unmatched. This CDR3 is built from 13 residues. CDR3 amino acids: CASSRTGENEQFF. The CDR3 nucleotides are TGTGCCAGCAGTCGGACAGGGGAGAATGAGCAGTTCTTC.

This chain uses TRBV29-1 with TRBJ2-2, with 7 positions matching TRBD1. V trimming: 3 bases; J trimming: 1 base; junction bases outside the gene matches: 2. Germline assignment: CDR1 SQVTM and CDR2 ANQGSEA. The CDR3 runs to 14 residues. The CDR3 reads CSVDPGGNTGELFF. The CDR3 DNA reads as TGCAGCGTTGATCCAGGGGGGAACACCGGGGAGCTGTTTTTT.

The J gene is TRBJ1-1, the V gene TRBV5-5; tentative D call: TRBD1 (5 bases). The ends were cut back, 0 bases at V and 5 bases at J, with 11 bases in the middle. Germline V lookup: CDR1 SGHKS, CDR2 YYEKEE (reference sequence). The length of the CDR3 is 14 residues. The CDR3 is CASSLGQGMTEAFF. The CDR3 nucleotides are TGTGCCAGCAGCTTGGGCCAGGGAATGACTGAAGCTTTCTTT.